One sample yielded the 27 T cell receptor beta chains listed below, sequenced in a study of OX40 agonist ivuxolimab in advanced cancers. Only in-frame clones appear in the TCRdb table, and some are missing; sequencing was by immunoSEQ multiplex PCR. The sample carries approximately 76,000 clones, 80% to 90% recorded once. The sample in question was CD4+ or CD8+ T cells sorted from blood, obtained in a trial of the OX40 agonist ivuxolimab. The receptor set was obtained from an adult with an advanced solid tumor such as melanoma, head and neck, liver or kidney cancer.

CDR3 bases: TGTGCCAGCAGCATCCAACAGGGGGCGGACGAGCAGTACTTC. Its translation: CASSIQQGADEQYF. The chain carries TRBV6-6 and TRBJ2-7; 9 bases map to TRBD1. This CDR3 is built from 14 residues. In germline, CDR1 is MNHNY, CDR2 SVGAGI (reference sequence). V shed 6 bases, J shed 5 bases, and the junction held 8 bases outside the gene matches.

CDR3 nucleotide sequence: TGTGCCAGCAGTGAGACGGGGGGGAGCTCCTACAATGAGCAGTTCTTC. Translation: CASSETGGSSYNEQFF. The chain joins TRBV6-1 to TRBJ2-1; 8 nucleotides align to TRBD2. Losses at the gene ends were 3 bases for V and 0 bases for J; bases not matched to a gene: 4. CDR1 MNHNS and CDR2 SASEGT come from the germline V gene. This CDR3 has 16 residues.

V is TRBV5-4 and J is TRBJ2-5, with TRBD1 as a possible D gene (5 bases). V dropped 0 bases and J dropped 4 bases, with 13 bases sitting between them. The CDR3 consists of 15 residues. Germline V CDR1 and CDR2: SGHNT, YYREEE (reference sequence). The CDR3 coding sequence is TGTGCCAGCAGCTTGGTGGCAAGGGGCCCAGAGACCCAGTACTTC. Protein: CASSLVARGPETQYF.

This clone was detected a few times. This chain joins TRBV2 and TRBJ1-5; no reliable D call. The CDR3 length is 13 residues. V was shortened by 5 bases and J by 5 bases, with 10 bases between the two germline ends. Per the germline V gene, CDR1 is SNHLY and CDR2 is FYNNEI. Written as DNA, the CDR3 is TGTGCCAGCAGTCGAAGTGTCGATCAGCCCCAGCATTTT. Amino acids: CASSRSVDQPQHF. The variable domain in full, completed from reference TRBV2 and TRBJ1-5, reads EPEVTQTPSHQVTQMGQEVILRCVPISNHLYFYWYRQILGQKVEFLVSFYNNEISEKSEIFDDQFSVERPDGSNFTLKIRSTKLEDSAMYFCASSRSVDQPQHFGDGTRLSIL.

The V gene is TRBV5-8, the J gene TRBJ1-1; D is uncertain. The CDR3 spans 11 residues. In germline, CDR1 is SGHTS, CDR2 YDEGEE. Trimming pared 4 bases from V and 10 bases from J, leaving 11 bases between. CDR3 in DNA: TGTGCCAGCAGCCCGAGGGTGGGAGCTTTCTTT. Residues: CASSPRVGAFF. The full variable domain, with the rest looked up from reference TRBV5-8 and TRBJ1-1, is EAGVTQSPTHLIKTRGQQATLRCSPISGHTSVYWYQQALGLGLQFLLWYDEGEERNRGNFPPRFSGRQFPNYSSELNVNALELEDSALYLCASSPRVGAFFGQGTRLTVV.

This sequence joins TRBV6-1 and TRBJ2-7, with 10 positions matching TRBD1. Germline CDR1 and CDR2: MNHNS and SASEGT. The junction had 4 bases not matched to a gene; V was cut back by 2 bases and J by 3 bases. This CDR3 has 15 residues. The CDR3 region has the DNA TGTGCCAGCAGTGAAAGGGACAGGGGTTACTACGAGCAGTACTTC. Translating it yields CASSERDRGYYEQYF.

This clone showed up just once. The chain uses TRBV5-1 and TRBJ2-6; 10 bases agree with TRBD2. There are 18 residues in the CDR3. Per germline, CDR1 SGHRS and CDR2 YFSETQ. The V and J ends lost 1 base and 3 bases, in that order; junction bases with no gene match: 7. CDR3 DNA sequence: TGCGCCAGCAGCTTGTCTTCCCTAGCGGGGGATGGGGCCAACGTCCTGACTTTC. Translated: CASSLSSLAGDGANVLTF.

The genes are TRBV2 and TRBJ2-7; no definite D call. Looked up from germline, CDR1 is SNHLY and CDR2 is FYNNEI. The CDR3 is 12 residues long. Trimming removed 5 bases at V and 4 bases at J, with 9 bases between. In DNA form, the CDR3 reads TGTGCCAGCAGTCAAGAAGGGTACGAGCAGTACTTC. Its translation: CASSQEGYEQYF.

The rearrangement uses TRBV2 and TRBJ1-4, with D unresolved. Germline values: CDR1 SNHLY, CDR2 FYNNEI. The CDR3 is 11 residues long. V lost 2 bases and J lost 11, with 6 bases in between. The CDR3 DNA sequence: TGTGCCAGCAGTGAACAGGACAAACTGTTTTTT. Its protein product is CASSEQDKLFF.

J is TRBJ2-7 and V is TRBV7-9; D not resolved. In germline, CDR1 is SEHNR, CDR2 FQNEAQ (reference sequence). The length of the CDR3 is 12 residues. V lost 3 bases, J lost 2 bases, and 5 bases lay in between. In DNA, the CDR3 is TGTGCCAGCAGCTTCCCTACCTACGAGCAGTACTTC. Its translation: CASSFPTYEQYF.

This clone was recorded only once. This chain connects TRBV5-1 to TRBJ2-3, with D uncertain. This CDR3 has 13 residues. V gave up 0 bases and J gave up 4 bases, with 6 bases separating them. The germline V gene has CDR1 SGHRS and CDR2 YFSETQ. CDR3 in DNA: TGCGCCAGCAGCTTGGGCATGCCAGATACGCAGTATTTT. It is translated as CASSLGMPDTQYF.

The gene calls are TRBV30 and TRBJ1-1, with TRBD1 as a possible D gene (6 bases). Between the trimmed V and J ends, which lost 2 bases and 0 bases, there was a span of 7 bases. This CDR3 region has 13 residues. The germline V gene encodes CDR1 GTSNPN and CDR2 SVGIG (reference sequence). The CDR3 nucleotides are TGTGCCTGGAGTTCAGGGGTGAACACTGAAGCTTTCTTT. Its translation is CAWSSGVNTEAFF.

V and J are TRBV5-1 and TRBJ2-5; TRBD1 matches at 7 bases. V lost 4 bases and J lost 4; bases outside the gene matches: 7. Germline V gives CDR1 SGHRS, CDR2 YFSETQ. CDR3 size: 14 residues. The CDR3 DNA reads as TGCGCCAGCAGCCAGACAGGGCTTCGAGAGACCCAGTACTTC. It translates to CASSQTGLRETQYF.

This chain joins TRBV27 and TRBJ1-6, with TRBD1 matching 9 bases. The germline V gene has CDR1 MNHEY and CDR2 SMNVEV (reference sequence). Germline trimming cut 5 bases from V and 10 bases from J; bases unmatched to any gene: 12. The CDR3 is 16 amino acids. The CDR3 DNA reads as TGTGCCAGCAGTACAGGGGGCCTTAATAATATCTCACCCCTCCACTTT. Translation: CASSTGGLNNISPLHF.

CDR3 sequence: CASSLTSNTGELFF. The CDR3 DNA reads TGTGCCAGCAGTTTAACGTCAAACACCGGGGAGCTGTTTTTT. This chain uses TRBV6-5 with TRBJ2-2; D ambiguous. The CDR3 runs 14 residues. V lost 4 bases to trimming and J lost 2 bases, with 8 bases between them. Germline-derived CDR1 and CDR2 are MNHEY and SVGAGI.

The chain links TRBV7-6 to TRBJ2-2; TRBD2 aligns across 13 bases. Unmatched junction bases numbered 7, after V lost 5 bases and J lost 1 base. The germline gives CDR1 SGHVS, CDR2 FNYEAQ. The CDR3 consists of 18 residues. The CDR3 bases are TGTGCCAGCAGCCCCCGACTAGCGGGGGGCGTGAACACCGGGGAGCTGTTTTTT. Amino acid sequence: CASSPRLAGGVNTGELFF. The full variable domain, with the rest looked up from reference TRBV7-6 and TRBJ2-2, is GAGVSQSPRYKVTKRGQDVALRCDPISGHVSLYWYRQALGQGPEFLTYFNYEAQQDKSGLPNDRFSAERPEGSISTLTIQRTEQRDSAMYRCASSPRLAGGVNTGELFFGEGSRLTVL.

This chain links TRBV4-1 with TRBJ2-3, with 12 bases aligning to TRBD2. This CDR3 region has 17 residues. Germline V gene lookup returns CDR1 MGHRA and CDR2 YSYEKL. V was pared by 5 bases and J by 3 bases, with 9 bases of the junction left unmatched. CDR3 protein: CASSFAQLAGGTDTQYF. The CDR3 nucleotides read TGCGCCAGCAGCTTTGCCCAGCTAGCGGGGGGGACAGATACGCAGTATTTT.

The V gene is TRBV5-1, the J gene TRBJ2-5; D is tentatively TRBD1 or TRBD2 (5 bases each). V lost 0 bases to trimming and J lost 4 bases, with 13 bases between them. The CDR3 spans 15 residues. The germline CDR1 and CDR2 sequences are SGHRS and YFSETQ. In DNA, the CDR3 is TGCGCCAGCAGCTTGGAGTGGGGGTTCCTAGAGACCCAGTACTTC. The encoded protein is CASSLEWGFLETQYF.

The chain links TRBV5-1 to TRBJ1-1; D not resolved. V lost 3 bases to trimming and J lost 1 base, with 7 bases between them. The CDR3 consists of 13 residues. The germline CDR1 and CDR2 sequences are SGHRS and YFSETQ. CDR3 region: CASSSDWNTEAFF. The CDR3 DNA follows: TGCGCCAGCAGCTCCGATTGGAACACTGAAGCTTTCTTT.

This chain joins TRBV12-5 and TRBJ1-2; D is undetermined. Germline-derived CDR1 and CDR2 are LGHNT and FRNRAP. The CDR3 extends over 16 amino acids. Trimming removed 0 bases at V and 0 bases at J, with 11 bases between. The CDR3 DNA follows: TGTGCTAGTGGTTTGGTACCCCCCAAGACTAACTATGGCTACACCTTC. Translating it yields CASGLVPPKTNYGYTF.

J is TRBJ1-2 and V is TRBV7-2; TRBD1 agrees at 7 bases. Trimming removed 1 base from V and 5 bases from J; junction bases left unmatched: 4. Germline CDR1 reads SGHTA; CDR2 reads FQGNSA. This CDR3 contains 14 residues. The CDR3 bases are TGTGCCAGCAGCTTAGAGGGACAGAGATATGGCTACACCTTC. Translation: CASSLEGQRYGYTF.

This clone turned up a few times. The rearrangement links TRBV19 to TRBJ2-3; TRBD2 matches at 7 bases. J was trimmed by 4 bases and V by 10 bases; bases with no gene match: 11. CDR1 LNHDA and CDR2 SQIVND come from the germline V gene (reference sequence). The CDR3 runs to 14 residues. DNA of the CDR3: TGTGCCACCCACGGGGCGGGAGTTTCAGATACGCAGTATTTT. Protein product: CATHGAGVSDTQYF.

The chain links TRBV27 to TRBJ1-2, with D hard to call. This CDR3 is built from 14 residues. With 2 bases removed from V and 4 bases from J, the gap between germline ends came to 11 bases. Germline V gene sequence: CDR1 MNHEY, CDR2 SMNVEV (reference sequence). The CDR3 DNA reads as TGTGCCAGCAGTTTAGGAGGGCAGGCCTATGGCTACACCTTC. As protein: CASSLGGQAYGYTF.

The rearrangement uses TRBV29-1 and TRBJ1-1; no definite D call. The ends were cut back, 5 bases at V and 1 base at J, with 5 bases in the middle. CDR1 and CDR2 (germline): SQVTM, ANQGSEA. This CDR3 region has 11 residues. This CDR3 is CSVQRNTEAFF. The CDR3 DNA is TGCAGCGTTCAGCGGAACACTGAAGCTTTCTTT.

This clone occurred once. CDR3 nucleotide sequence: TGCAGCGTTGGTCGCGATGAAAAACTGTTTTTT. The encoded protein is CSVGRDEKLFF. This sequence joins TRBV29-1 and TRBJ1-4; no reliable D call. V was pared by 4 bases and J by 6 bases, with 6 bases between. Per germline, CDR1 SQVTM and CDR2 ANQGSEA. The length of the CDR3 is 11 residues. Full variable domain (remainder filled in from reference TRBV29-1 and TRBJ1-4): SAVISQKPSRDICQRGTSLTIQCQVDSQVTMMFWYRQQPGQSLTLIATANQGSEATYESGFVIDKFPISRPNLTFSTLTVSNMSPEDSSIYLCSVGRDEKLFFGSGTQLSVL.

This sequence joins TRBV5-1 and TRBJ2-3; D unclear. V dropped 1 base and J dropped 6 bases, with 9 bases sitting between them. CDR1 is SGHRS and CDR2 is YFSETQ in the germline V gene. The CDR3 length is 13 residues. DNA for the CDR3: TGCGCCAGCAGCTTGTTCCAGCCCGATACGCAGTATTTT. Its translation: CASSLFQPDTQYF.

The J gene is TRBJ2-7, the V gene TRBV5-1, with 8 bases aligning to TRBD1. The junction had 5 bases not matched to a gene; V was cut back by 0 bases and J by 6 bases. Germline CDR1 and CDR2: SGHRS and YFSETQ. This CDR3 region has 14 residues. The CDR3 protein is CASSLETRGREQYF. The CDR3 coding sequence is TGCGCCAGCAGCTTGGAGACCAGGGGGCGCGAGCAGTACTTC.